A selection of T cell receptor beta chains follows, all from one sample in a study of Tregs in tolerant kidney transplant recipients. Sequenced by immunoSEQ multiplex PCR; TCRdb stores in-frame clones only, minus some. This sample has 65,000 to 85,000 clones, with more than 85% found just once. Source: CD4+ T cells from blood (PBMCs), taken 24 months after the transplant. These receptors originate from a human patient who received a combined kidney and bone marrow transplant. Some T cells may originate from the graft donor. The CDR3 runs from the conserved cysteine through the conserved F or W. The D gene is left open where the match is weak. Clone size appears in some rows only: once, few, many, or a class for an expanded clone.

D: .
V: TRBV7-2
J: TRBJ2-5
size: .
DNA: TGTGCCAGCAGCTTTAGACAATCAGGCGTCCCAGAGACCCAGTACTTC
CDR3: CASSFRQSGVPETQYF

D: .
V: TRBV2
J: TRBJ1-2
size: .
DNA: TGTGCCAGCAGTGAGATCCTAGGCTACACCTTC
CDR3: CASSEILGYTF

D: .
V: TRBV19
J: TRBJ1-1
size: .
DNA: TGTGCCAGCAACAGGGTGAACACTGAAGCTTTCTTT
CDR3: CASNRVNTEAFF

D: .
V: TRBV19
J: TRBJ1-1
size: .
DNA: TGTGCCAGTAGTAGAGGGTTGGAGAACACTGAAGCTTTCTTT
CDR3: CASSRGLENTEAFF

D: TRBD2
V: TRBV9
J: TRBJ2-3
size: .
DNA: TGTGCCAGCAGCGTGACTAGCCCCCGCACAGATACGCAGTATTTT
CDR3: CASSVTSPRTDTQYF

D: .
V: TRBV5-4
J: TRBJ2-3
size: .
DNA: TGTGCCAGCAGCCAGTCCAGCACAGATACGCAGTATTTT
CDR3: CASSQSSTDTQYF

D: TRBD1
V: TRBV4-1
J: TRBJ1-4
size: .
DNA: TGCGCCAGCAGCCAATCCAGGGGGACAACTAATGAAAAACTGTTTTTT
CDR3: CASSQSRGTTNEKLFF

D: .
V: TRBV7-5
J: TRBJ2-7
size: .
DNA: TGTGTCAGAAGCGTACAGGGTCGGGGGGACTACGAGCAGTACTTC
CDR3: CVRSVQGRGDYEQYF

D: .
V: TRBV2
J: TRBJ1-5
size: .
DNA: TGTGCCAGCCAAGGGTCCCCTAACAGGGTTCTAAGCAATCAGCCCCAGCATTTT
CDR3: CASQGSPNRVLSNQPQHF

D: TRBD1
V: TRBV5-1
J: TRBJ1-6
size: .
DNA: TGCGCCAGCAGCAGAACGACAGGGGATAATTCACCCCTCCACTTT
CDR3: CASSRTTGDNSPLHF

D: TRBD2
V: TRBV7-3
J: TRBJ2-1
size: .
DNA: TGTGCCAGCAGCTTAACTAGCGGGAGGGCCCAGGGCGAGCAGTTCTTC
CDR3: CASSLTSGRAQGEQFF

D: .
V: TRBV2
J: TRBJ1-1
size: few
DNA: TGTGCCAGCAGTGAAGCGGGGACTGTTGCTTTCTTT
CDR3: CASSEAGTVAFF

D: TRBD1
V: TRBV27
J: TRBJ1-5
size: .
DNA: TGTGCCAGCAGTTCTACAGGGGGCACTCAGCCCCAGCATTTT
CDR3: CASSSTGGTQPQHF

D: .
V: TRBV11-1
J: TRBJ2-3
size: .
DNA: TGTGCCAGCAGCCCCCTCCGGGGCACAGATACGCAGTATTTT
CDR3: CASSPLRGTDTQYF

D: .
V: TRBV5-6
J: TRBJ2-7
size: .
DNA: TGTGCCAGCAGCTTGCGGGGGTCCTACGAGCAGTACTTC
CDR3: CASSLRGSYEQYF

D: .
V: TRBV7-9
J: TRBJ2-3
size: .
DNA: TGTGCCAGCAGCTTAATTCCGGGGATCACAGATACGCAGTATTTT
CDR3: CASSLIPGITDTQYF

D: .
V: TRBV12-5
J: TRBJ2-1
size: once
DNA: TGTGCTAGTGGTAACGGTGACTCCTACAATGAGCAGTTCTTC
CDR3: CASGNGDSYNEQFF

D: .
V: TRBV15
J: TRBJ1-1
size: .
DNA: TGTGCCACCAGCAGATGGGCGTCAACACCTGAAGCTTTCTTT
CDR3: CATSRWASTPEAFF

D: TRBD1
V: TRBV5-4
J: TRBJ2-7
size: .
DNA: TGTGCCAGCAGCTTGCCGAGGGACAGGGGTTACGAGCAGTACTTC
CDR3: CASSLPRDRGYEQYF

D: .
V: TRBV2
J: TRBJ1-6
size: .
DNA: TGTGCCAGCAAACGGGGGAGGAATTCACCCCTCCACTTT
CDR3: CASKRGRNSPLHF

D: .
V: TRBV4-3
J: TRBJ2-3
size: .
DNA: TGCGCCAGCAGCCAAGACAGGGTGACAGATACGCAGTATTTT
CDR3: CASSQDRVTDTQYF

D: .
V: TRBV19
J: TRBJ1-5
size: .
DNA: TGTGCCAGTAGTTGGCTCGGGGGCAATCAGCCCCAGCATTTT
CDR3: CASSWLGGNQPQHF

D: .
V: TRBV28
J: TRBJ1-5
size: .
DNA: TGTGCCAGCAGTTCCTACTGGGGACAACTCAATCAGCCCCAGCATTTT
CDR3: CASSSYWGQLNQPQHF

D: TRBD2
V: TRBV6-5
J: TRBJ2-3
size: .
DNA: TGTGCCAGCAGTTATATAGCGGGAGGGCACACAGATACGCAGTATTTT
CDR3: CASSYIAGGHTDTQYF

D: .
V: TRBV4-1
J: TRBJ2-1
size: .
DNA: TGCGCCAGCAGCCCCGGCTCAGTAACGGGAACGTACAATGAGCAGTTCTTC
CDR3: CASSPGSVTGTYNEQFF

D: .
V: TRBV27
J: TRBJ1-2
size: .
DNA: TGTGCCAGCAGGTCTGGGAGTGGCAGCCATAACTATGGCTACACCTTC
CDR3: CASRSGSGSHNYGYTF

D: .
V: TRBV9
J: TRBJ1-1
size: .
DNA: TGTGCCAGCAGCGTAGGGTCAGACACTGAAGCTTTCTTT
CDR3: CASSVGSDTEAFF

D: .
V: TRBV2
J: TRBJ1-3
size: few
DNA: TGTGCCAGCGCCTACAGGGAGATGAGAAACACCATATATTTT
CDR3: CASAYREMRNTIYF

D: .
V: TRBV4-1
J: TRBJ2-6
size: .
DNA: TGCGCCAGCAGCCACTGGGTAACCAGGGCTTACTCTGGGGCCAACGTCCTGACTTTC
CDR3: CASSHWVTRAYSGANVLTF

D: .
V: TRBV11-2
J: TRBJ2-2
size: .
DNA: TGTGCCAGCAGCTTAGACCTAAACACCGGGGAGCTGTTTTTT
CDR3: CASSLDLNTGELFF

D: .
V: TRBV30
J: TRBJ2-2
size: .
DNA: TGTGCCTGGAGTAGGGGGGGTCGGGAGCTGTTTTTT
CDR3: CAWSRGGRELFF

D: .
V: TRBV4-3
J: TRBJ1-2
size: .
DNA: TGCGCCAGCAGCCAAGATAAGGGCAGGAGCCAGGGTGGCTACACCTTC
CDR3: CASSQDKGRSQGGYTF

D: .
V: TRBV29-1
J: TRBJ1-2
size: .
DNA: TGCAGCGTTCGATTGCAGGGGATCCGGCATGGCTACACCTTC
CDR3: CSVRLQGIRHGYTF

D: TRBD2
V: TRBV18
J: TRBJ2-5
size: .
DNA: TGTGCCAGCTCACCACCGTCTAGCGGTAGTCCTGAGACCCAGTACTTC
CDR3: CASSPPSSGSPETQYF

D: .
V: TRBV19
J: TRBJ2-2
size: .
DNA: TGTGCCAGTAGTATTGGGCCCAACACCGGGGAGCTGTTTTTT
CDR3: CASSIGPNTGELFF

D: TRBD2
V: TRBV5-4
J: TRBJ2-2
size: .
DNA: TGTGCCAGCAGCTCGACCGCTGGCGGGAGGGCCGGGGAGCTGTTTTTT
CDR3: CASSSTAGGRAGELFF

D: TRBD1
V: TRBV9
J: TRBJ2-2
size: .
DNA: TGTGCCAGCAGCACGGGACAGGCCTACATAAACACCGGGGAGCTGTTTTTT
CDR3: CASSTGQAYINTGELFF

D: TRBD2
V: TRBV4-2
J: TRBJ2-3
size: .
DNA: TGTGCCAGCAGCCCCCGGGCGGGAGAGAGACCTTTAGATACGCAGTATTTT
CDR3: CASSPRAGERPLDTQYF

D: .
V: TRBV19
J: TRBJ2-5
size: .
DNA: TGTGCCAGTAGTACACGGGCCAGGGCTTCGCAAGAGACCCAGTACTTC
CDR3: CASSTRARASQETQYF

D: .
V: TRBV5-4
J: TRBJ1-1
size: .
DNA: TGTGCCAGCAGCTTGGGAGGAGTGAGGCCCGGAGAAGAAGCTTTCTTT
CDR3: CASSLGGVRPGEEAFF

D: TRBD2
V: TRBV6-5
J: TRBJ2-7
size: .
DNA: TGTGCCAGCAGCCGGGGTGGCGGGAGTCACTACGAGCAGTACTTC
CDR3: CASSRGGGSHYEQYF

D: .
V: TRBV30
J: TRBJ2-1
size: .
DNA: TGTGCCTGGAGTGAGAGGGGGGGCCCATACAATGAGCAGTTCTTC
CDR3: CAWSERGGPYNEQFF

D: TRBD1
V: TRBV6-6
J: TRBJ1-6
size: .
DNA: TGTGCCAGCAGTTACTCGAGGGACAGTTATTCACCCCTCCACTTT
CDR3: CASSYSRDSYSPLHF

D: .
V: TRBV2
J: TRBJ1-1
size: .
DNA: TGTGCCAGCAGTGTATATTTTAACACTGAAGCTTTCTTT
CDR3: CASSVYFNTEAFF

D: TRBD2
V: TRBV5-1
J: TRBJ2-5
size: .
DNA: TGCGCCAGCAGCTACGGACTAGCGGGGATAGAGACCCAGTACTTC
CDR3: CASSYGLAGIETQYF

D: .
V: TRBV11-2
J: TRBJ1-2
size: .
DNA: TGTGCCAGCAGCTTAGAACTCGTCACAGACAACTATGGCTACACCTTC
CDR3: CASSLELVTDNYGYTF

D: .
V: TRBV7-9
J: TRBJ2-2
size: .
DNA: TGTGCCAGCAGCACAAGGGAGTTGCGACCCCACACCGGGGAGCTGTTTTTT
CDR3: CASSTRELRPHTGELFF

D: .
V: TRBV19
J: TRBJ1-4
size: .
DNA: TGTGCCAGTAGGCACTGGCAGGGAGGTGAAAAACTGTTTTTT
CDR3: CASRHWQGGEKLFF

D: TRBD2
V: TRBV19
J: TRBJ2-1
size: .
DNA: TGTGCCAGTAGTATAGGGACTAGCGGGAGGGCCAATGAGCAGTTCTTC
CDR3: CASSIGTSGRANEQFF

D: TRBD2
V: TRBV13
J: TRBJ2-1
size: .
DNA: TGTGCCAGCAGAACTAGACTGGGGGGGAATGAGCAGTTCTTC
CDR3: CASRTRLGGNEQFF

D: .
V: TRBV7-3
J: TRBJ1-1
size: .
DNA: TGTGCCAGCAGCTTGAGGAGAGACGGTGAAGCTTTCTTT
CDR3: CASSLRRDGEAFF

D: TRBD1
V: TRBV30
J: TRBJ1-1
size: .
DNA: TGTGCCTTCTCCCGGGACAGGGAAGGTGAAGCTTTCTTT
CDR3: CAFSRDREGEAFF

D: TRBD1
V: TRBV9
J: TRBJ2-7
size: .
DNA: TGTGCCAGCAGCGCCTTGACAGGGGACACCTACGAGCAGTACTTC
CDR3: CASSALTGDTYEQYF

D: .
V: TRBV4-3
J: TRBJ2-5
size: .
DNA: TGCGCCAGCAGCCTTGACAGACAAGAGACCCAGTACTTC
CDR3: CASSLDRQETQYF

D: .
V: TRBV4-2
J: TRBJ2-7
size: .
DNA: TGTGCCAGCAGCCAAGATACGGGGGGCTTCTCCTACGAGCAGTACTTC
CDR3: CASSQDTGGFSYEQYF

D: .
V: TRBV18
J: TRBJ2-5
size: .
DNA: TGTGCCAGCTATCGGCCAGGGGTCAACGAGACCCAGTACTTC
CDR3: CASYRPGVNETQYF

D: .
V: TRBV7-6
J: TRBJ2-3
size: .
DNA: TGTGCCAACCCCAGGGGTCCCGCTAGCACAGATACGCAGTATTTT
CDR3: CANPRGPASTDTQYF

D: TRBD1
V: TRBV6-1
J: TRBJ1-2
size: .
DNA: TGTGCCAGCAGAAGACAGGGTTCCCCTAACTATGGCTACACCTTC
CDR3: CASRRQGSPNYGYTF

D: TRBD2
V: TRBV6-6
J: TRBJ2-3
size: .
DNA: TGTGCCAGCAGTTACGCGGGAGTAGGCACAGATACGCAGTATTTT
CDR3: CASSYAGVGTDTQYF